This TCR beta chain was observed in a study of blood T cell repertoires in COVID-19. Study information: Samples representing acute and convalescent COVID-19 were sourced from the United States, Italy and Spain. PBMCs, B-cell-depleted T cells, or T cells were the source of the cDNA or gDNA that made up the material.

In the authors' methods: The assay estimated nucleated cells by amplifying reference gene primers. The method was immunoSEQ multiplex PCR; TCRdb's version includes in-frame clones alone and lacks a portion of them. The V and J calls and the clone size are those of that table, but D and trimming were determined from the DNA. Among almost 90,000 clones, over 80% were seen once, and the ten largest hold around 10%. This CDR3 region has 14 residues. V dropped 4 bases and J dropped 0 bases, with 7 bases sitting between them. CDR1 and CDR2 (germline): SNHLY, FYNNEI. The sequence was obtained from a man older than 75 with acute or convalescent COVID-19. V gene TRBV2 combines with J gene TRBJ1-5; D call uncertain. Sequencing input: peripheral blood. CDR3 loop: CASSGHNSNQPQHF. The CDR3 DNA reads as TGTGCCAGCAGTGGGCATAATAGCAATCAGCCCCAGCATTTT.